A selection of T cell receptor beta chains follows, all from one sample in a study of blood T cell repertoires in COVID-19. Sequencing used immunoSEQ multiplex PCR; TCRdb keeps in-frame clones, though not all of them. There are some 160,000 clones in the sample; 80% to 90% occur only once, and less than 4% lies in the top ten. The source material was peripheral blood. The source is a woman aged 55-75 years with active COVID-19. The CDR3 runs from the conserved cysteine through the conserved F or W. The D gene is left open where the match is weak. Where a row states a size, it is once, few, many or the class of an expanded clone; other rows omit it.

j_gene: TRBJ2-3
d_gene: TRBD2
v_gene: TRBV27
abundance: once
CDR3aa: CASIHRLAGGDTQYF
CDR3nt: TGTGCCAGCATCCATCGACTAGCGGGAGGAGATACGCAGTATTTT

j_gene: TRBJ2-7
d_gene: TRBD2
v_gene: TRBV11-2
abundance: NA
CDR3aa: CASSPQLAGAYHEQYF
CDR3nt: TGTGCCAGCAGCCCGCAGCTAGCGGGAGCTTATCACGAGCAGTACTTC

j_gene: TRBJ2-3
d_gene: TRBD2
v_gene: TRBV7-2
abundance: NA
CDR3aa: CASSLKRGYTDTQYF
CDR3nt: TGTGCCAGCAGCTTAAAGCGGGGGTACACAGATACGCAGTATTTT

j_gene: TRBJ1-1
d_gene: NA
v_gene: TRBV5-6
abundance: NA
CDR3aa: CASSLGVRTGTEAFF
CDR3nt: TGTGCCAGCAGCTTGGGTGTCAGGACTGGCACTGAAGCTTTCTTT

j_gene: TRBJ2-1
d_gene: NA
v_gene: TRBV6-5
abundance: NA
CDR3aa: CASRGFSYNEQFF
CDR3nt: TGTGCCAGTCGGGGATTCTCCTACAATGAGCAGTTCTTC

j_gene: TRBJ2-3
d_gene: TRBD2
v_gene: TRBV27
abundance: NA
CDR3aa: CASSSFGVAGPGDTQYF
CDR3nt: TGTGCCAGCAGTTCCTTTGGGGTAGCGGGCCCGGGAGATACGCAGTATTTT

j_gene: TRBJ2-5
d_gene: TRBD2
v_gene: TRBV6-5
abundance: NA
CDR3aa: CASSFRLAGGQETQYF
CDR3nt: TGTGCCAGCAGTTTTCGACTAGCGGGAGGGCAAGAGACCCAGTACTTC

j_gene: TRBJ2-4
d_gene: TRBD2
v_gene: TRBV3-1/TRBV3-2
abundance: once
CDR3aa: CASSWGLTSGKNIQYF
CDR3nt: TGTGCCAGCAGCTGGGGGCTGACTAGCGGAAAAAACATTCAGTACTTC

j_gene: TRBJ2-5
d_gene: NA
v_gene: TRBV28
abundance: once
CDR3aa: CASSRVTEQETQYF
CDR3nt: TGTGCCAGCAGCCGGGTGACAGAGCAAGAGACCCAGTACTTC

j_gene: TRBJ2-2
d_gene: NA
v_gene: TRBV28
abundance: NA
CDR3aa: CGGASSPGELFF
CDR3nt: TGTGGCGGGGCTAGTTCGCCCGGGGAGCTGTTTTTT

j_gene: TRBJ1-4
d_gene: NA
v_gene: TRBV7-6
abundance: NA
CDR3aa: CASSLGHQINEKLFF
CDR3nt: TGTGCCAGCAGCTTAGGTCACCAGATTAATGAAAAACTGTTTTTT

j_gene: TRBJ2-3
d_gene: NA
v_gene: TRBV28
abundance: NA
CDR3aa: CASSSGGDTQYF
CDR3nt: TGTGCCAGCAGCTCAGGGGGGGATACGCAGTATTTT

j_gene: TRBJ1-5
d_gene: TRBD1
v_gene: TRBV6-5
abundance: NA
CDR3aa: CASSLRGPPGPQHF
CDR3nt: TGTGCCAGCAGCCTCAGGGGGCCGCCGGGGCCCCAGCATTTT

j_gene: TRBJ2-7
d_gene: TRBD2
v_gene: TRBV2
abundance: NA
CDR3aa: CASSDAGEAYEQYF
CDR3nt: TGTGCCAGCAGTGATGCGGGAGAGGCCTACGAGCAGTACTTC

j_gene: TRBJ2-7
d_gene: TRBD2
v_gene: TRBV4-2
abundance: NA
CDR3aa: CASSQATSGAYEQYF
CDR3nt: TGTGCCAGCAGCCAAGCGACTAGCGGGGCCTACGAGCAGTACTTC

j_gene: TRBJ1-1
d_gene: NA
v_gene: TRBV19
abundance: NA
CDR3aa: CASSDELNTEAFF
CDR3nt: TGTGCCAGTAGTGATGAGCTGAACACTGAAGCTTTCTTT

j_gene: TRBJ2-1
d_gene: NA
v_gene: TRBV30
abundance: NA
CDR3aa: CAWSDFSSDEQFF
CDR3nt: TGTGCCTGGAGCGACTTCTCGTCGGATGAGCAGTTCTTC

j_gene: TRBJ2-7
d_gene: NA
v_gene: TRBV5-1
abundance: NA
CDR3aa: CASSSPKGDLYEQYF
CDR3nt: TGCGCCAGCAGCTCCCCGAAAGGGGATCTCTACGAGCAGTACTTC

j_gene: TRBJ2-1
d_gene: TRBD2
v_gene: TRBV7-9
abundance: NA
CDR3aa: CASSTTSGRYWNNEQFF
CDR3nt: TGTGCCAGCAGCACAACTAGCGGGAGATACTGGAACAATGAGCAGTTCTTC

j_gene: TRBJ2-7
d_gene: NA
v_gene: TRBV5-1
abundance: NA
CDR3aa: CASSLAISRVTYEQYF
CDR3nt: TGCGCCAGCAGCTTGGCCATTTCGCGGGTGACTTACGAGCAGTACTTC

j_gene: TRBJ2-7
d_gene: TRBD2
v_gene: TRBV3-1/TRBV3-2
abundance: NA
CDR3aa: CASSPGTSGRSGSYEQYF
CDR3nt: TGTGCCAGCAGCCCTGGGACTAGCGGGAGATCGGGCTCCTACGAGCAGTACTTC

j_gene: TRBJ2-1
d_gene: TRBD2
v_gene: TRBV7-9
abundance: NA
CDR3aa: CASSFPTSGRGDEQFF
CDR3nt: TGTGCCAGCAGCTTCCCAACTAGCGGGAGGGGCGATGAGCAGTTCTTC

j_gene: TRBJ1-1
d_gene: NA
v_gene: TRBV2
abundance: NA
CDR3aa: CASSVRSRNTEAFF
CDR3nt: TGTGCCAGCAGTGTGAGGTCCAGGAACACTGAAGCTTTCTTT

j_gene: TRBJ2-1
d_gene: NA
v_gene: TRBV6-1
abundance: NA
CDR3aa: CASSEAGQSYNEQFF
CDR3nt: TGTGCCAGCAGTGAAGCAGGACAGTCCTACAATGAGCAGTTCTTC

j_gene: TRBJ2-5
d_gene: NA
v_gene: TRBV25-1
abundance: NA
CDR3aa: CASSDTLRRETQYF
CDR3nt: TGTGCCAGCAGTGATACGCTGCGCCGGGAGACCCAGTACTTC

j_gene: TRBJ2-1
d_gene: TRBD2
v_gene: TRBV7-2
abundance: NA
CDR3aa: CASSLPPAGEQFF
CDR3nt: TGTGCCAGCAGCTTACCCCCAGCGGGAGAGCAGTTCTTC

j_gene: TRBJ2-1
d_gene: NA
v_gene: TRBV23-1
abundance: NA
CDR3aa: CASSQLNGNSRKSRPTLNNEQFF
CDR3nt: TGCGCCAGCAGTCAATTGAATGGAAATAGCCGCAAAAGCCGTCCCACCTTGAACAATGAGCAGTTCTTC

j_gene: TRBJ2-7
d_gene: TRBD2
v_gene: TRBV7-2
abundance: NA
CDR3aa: CASSGSGNPYEQYF
CDR3nt: TGTGCCAGCAGCGGTAGCGGGAATCCCTACGAGCAGTACTTC

j_gene: TRBJ2-2
d_gene: NA
v_gene: TRBV5-1
abundance: NA
CDR3aa: CASSLVPGGELFF
CDR3nt: TGCGCCAGCAGCTTGGTACCAGGTGGGGAGCTGTTTTTT

j_gene: TRBJ1-5
d_gene: TRBD1
v_gene: TRBV7-8
abundance: NA
CDR3aa: CASRGDRGRQPQHF
CDR3nt: TGTGCCAGCAGGGGGGACAGGGGTCGCCAGCCCCAGCATTTT

j_gene: TRBJ2-5
d_gene: TRBD2
v_gene: TRBV5-6
abundance: NA
CDR3aa: CASSLRTSVYQETQYF
CDR3nt: TGTGCCAGCAGCTTGAGGACTAGCGTGTACCAAGAGACCCAGTACTTC

j_gene: TRBJ2-3
d_gene: NA
v_gene: TRBV11-1
abundance: NA
CDR3aa: CASSLGGSTDTQYF
CDR3nt: TGTGCCAGCAGCTTAGGCGGGAGCACAGATACGCAGTATTTT

j_gene: TRBJ1-1
d_gene: TRBD1
v_gene: TRBV10-3
abundance: NA
CDR3aa: CAISEGVGQGNTEAFF
CDR3nt: TGTGCCATCAGTGAGGGGGTTGGACAGGGCAACACTGAAGCTTTCTTT

j_gene: TRBJ2-1
d_gene: NA
v_gene: TRBV25-1
abundance: NA
CDR3aa: CASSEYQREQFF
CDR3nt: TGTGCCAGCAGTGAATATCAGCGTGAGCAGTTCTTC

j_gene: TRBJ2-1
d_gene: NA
v_gene: TRBV9
abundance: NA
CDR3aa: CASSVTGNEQFF
CDR3nt: TGTGCCAGCAGCGTAACTGGCAATGAGCAGTTCTTC

j_gene: TRBJ1-6
d_gene: NA
v_gene: TRBV15
abundance: NA
CDR3aa: CATSLEFVRVSPLHF
CDR3nt: TGTGCCACCAGCCTCGAGTTCGTGCGTGTTTCACCCCTCCACTTT

j_gene: TRBJ2-2
d_gene: TRBD2
v_gene: TRBV7-3
abundance: few
CDR3aa: CASSSGLGTTGELFF
CDR3nt: TGTGCCAGCAGCTCCGGACTAGGAACGACCGGGGAGCTGTTTTTT

j_gene: TRBJ1-2
d_gene: TRBD1
v_gene: TRBV25-1
abundance: NA
CDR3aa: CASRYHGTEGYTF
CDR3nt: TGTGCCAGCAGGTACCACGGGACAGAGGGCTACACCTTC

j_gene: TRBJ2-7
d_gene: TRBD1
v_gene: TRBV25-1
abundance: once
CDR3aa: CASSARQGRNEQYF
CDR3nt: TGTGCCAGCAGTGCCCGACAGGGGAGGAACGAGCAGTACTTC

j_gene: TRBJ1-2
d_gene: NA
v_gene: TRBV28
abundance: NA
CDR3aa: CASSFSGRGYTF
CDR3nt: TGTGCCAGCAGTTTTTCTGGCAGAGGCTACACCTTC

j_gene: TRBJ1-4
d_gene: NA
v_gene: TRBV28
abundance: NA
CDR3aa: CASALRAKNRLLGEKLFF
CDR3nt: TGTGCCAGTGCCCTAAGAGCCAAAAACAGGCTGCTCGGTGAAAAACTGTTTTTT

j_gene: TRBJ2-1
d_gene: NA
v_gene: TRBV5-5
abundance: NA
CDR3aa: CASSPGGGLMDEQFF
CDR3nt: TGTGCCAGCAGCCCTGGGGGGGGCCTTATGGATGAGCAGTTCTTC

j_gene: TRBJ2-3
d_gene: TRBD2
v_gene: TRBV6-6
abundance: NA
CDR3aa: CASAPGLAGLGTQYF
CDR3nt: TGTGCCAGTGCTCCGGGACTAGCGGGATTAGGTACGCAGTATTTT

j_gene: TRBJ2-1
d_gene: TRBD2
v_gene: TRBV24-1
abundance: NA
CDR3aa: CATSALAGKSSYNEQFF
CDR3nt: TGTGCCACCAGTGCACTAGCGGGGAAGAGCTCCTACAATGAGCAGTTCTTC

j_gene: TRBJ2-7
d_gene: NA
v_gene: TRBV29-1
abundance: NA
CDR3aa: CSVGGQTYEQYF
CDR3nt: TGCAGCGTTGGCGGACAGACCTACGAGCAGTACTTC